The T cell receptor (beta chain) under discussion was sequenced for a study of Ad26.COV2.S vaccination and SARS-CoV-2 variants. Across the study: This donor came from the COV1001 trial of Ad26.COV2.S.

Some clones are missing from TCRdb's copy, which holds only in-frame ones; the method was immunoSEQ multiplex PCR. Of hundreds of thousands of clones in the sample, roughly 90% are singletons; the top ten hold about 12%. Specified treatment: around 19 received Ad26.COV2.S at low or high dose, single or two shots; about five received placebo; per-sample allocation not given. Day 63 after the first injection of vaccine or placebo was the sampling time. This clonotype was sampled from a person between 18 and 65 years old who received the Ad26.COV2.S COVID-19 vaccine or a placebo. Here the sequenced sample was peripheral blood, taken in a trial of Ad26.COV2.S vaccine versus placebo.

The CDR3, as DNA: TGTGCCAGCAGCTTTACGGTAGCGGGAGTGGTAGATACGCAGTATTTT. Amino acids: CASSFTVAGVVDTQYF. This rearrangement joins TRBV11-3 to TRBJ2-3; 9 bases line up with TRBD2. Germline loops: CDR1 SGHNT, CDR2 YENEEA. There are 16 residues in the CDR3. After removal of 3 bases from V and 5 bases from J, the junction contained 9 bases not matched to a gene.